Described below is a single T cell receptor beta chain sequence and its context. What it binds is unknown. There are 15 residues in the CDR3. V lost 2 bases, J lost 1 base, and 9 bases lay in between. Germline CDR1 reads MGHRA; CDR2 reads YSYEKL. This specimen comes from a study of cytomegalovirus exposure and HLA in healthy donors. Study-level points and caveats: The HLA-A and HLA-B alleles of most subjects were reportedly predicted accurately from TCR beta sequences. Later analysis demonstrated an association between a missense DCLRE1C variant and TCR beta V- and J-gene trimming. Earlier results showed most TCR beta V segments being productive about 87% or about 30% of the time.

A multiplex PCR was run with 60 Vbeta primers and 13 Jbeta primers. Clones were read by immunoSEQ multiplex PCR, and TCRdb kept only the in-frame ones, dropping some. The top ten clones hold over 12% of a sample with around 92,000 clones, 60% to 75% of them seen once. The V and J genes are TRBV4-1 and TRBJ1-5; D ambiguous. The sequence was collected from a woman aged 70-85 years in good health and CMV-seropositive. The sample was PBMCs. The DNA for the CDR3 is TGCGCCAGCAGCCAACGTCAGTGGAGCAATCAGCCCCAGCATTTT. Translation: CASSQRQWSNQPQHF.